This entry lists 4 T cell receptor beta chains sequenced from one sample in a study of response to subunit inactivated influenza vaccine. Each CDR3 protein is one row after TCRdb ran MiXCR on the RT-PCR reads. The table shows 150,000 to 200,000 distinct CDR3 sequences, with roughly 10% occurring only once. Here the sequenced sample was non-naive T cells sorted from PBMCs, taken about 40 days after vaccination. The receptors originated from a man in his forties or fifties who received an inactivated influenza vaccine.

The table lists this clonotype with many counts. This chain links TRBV4-3 with TRBJ2-3; no clear D. Deletions cut 4 bases from V and 3 bases from J, with 8 bases between. Germline V gives CDR1 LGHNA, CDR2 YSLEER. The CDR3 runs to 13 residues. The CDR3 DNA reads TGCGCCAGCAGCCCTCGAGAAACAGATACGCAGTATTTT. It yields the protein CASSPRETDTQYF.

This clonotype was counted a few times. This chain uses TRBV7-9 with TRBJ1-1; D gene ambiguous. In germline, CDR1 is SEHNR, CDR2 FQNEAQ (reference sequence). This CDR3 has 11 residues. V shed 5 bases and J shed 6 bases, with 7 bases lying between them. CDR3 in amino acids: CASSQRSEAFF. CDR3 coding DNA: TGTGCCAGCAGCCAGCGGTCTGAAGCTTTCTTT.

This clonotype was counted ten times or more. The CDR3 here is CASSSGLAEDTQYF. In nucleotides, the CDR3 is TGCGCCAGCAGTTCGGGACTAGCGGAAGATACGCAGTATTTT. The rearrangement links TRBV5-1 to TRBJ2-3; TRBD2 aligns across 11 bases. The CDR3 length is 14 residues. Germline loops: CDR1 SGHRS, CDR2 YFSETQ. With 5 bases clipped from V and 5 bases from J, the junction kept 4 bases outside the gene matches. Full variable domain (rest looked up from reference TRBV5-1 and TRBJ2-3): KAGVTQTPRYLIKTRGQQVTLSCSPISGHRSVSWYQQTPGQGLQFLFEYFSETQRNKGNFPGRFSGRQFSNSRSEMNVSTLELGDSALYLCASSSGLAEDTQYFGPGTRLTVL.

V gene TRBV20-1 combines with J gene TRBJ2-7, with D perhaps matching TRBD1 (5 bases). Germline CDR1 is DFQATT and CDR2 is SNEGSKA (reference sequence). V lost 7 bases and J 2 bases, leaving 12 bases between the germline ends. CDR3 length: 12 amino acids. The DNA for the CDR3 is TGCAGTGTCCCGACAGCGCCCTACGAGCAGTACTTC. Protein sequence: CSVPTAPYEQYF.